This T cell receptor (beta chain) is from a study of cytomegalovirus exposure and HLA in healthy donors. Points from the study as a whole: It was reportedly the case that the classifier diagnosed cytomegalovirus status with high specificity and sensitivity. Donor immune exposure was known only as CMV serostatus. In all likelihood, a cluster of highly shared sequence variants was a sequencing artifact. Later on, a genetic analysis was performed. It linked a missense variant in DCLRE1C with V- and J-gene trimming of TCR beta.

CDR1 SGHDN and CDR2 FVKESK come from the germline V gene. V lost 5 bases to trimming and J lost 9 bases, with 14 bases between them. This CDR3 is 13 amino acids long. Primers for the PCR totalled 60 Vbeta and 13 Jbeta. Profiled with immunoSEQ multiplex PCR; TCRdb holds only in-frame clones, not every one. The table includes 130,000 to 150,000 clones, around 79% detected once. Points on this clone: The antigen is unknown.

What was sequenced was PBMCs. The TCR sequence derives from a woman between 35 and 50 years old in good health and CMV-seropositive. V is TRBV14 and J is TRBJ2-4; the D gene is possibly TRBD2 (5 bases). The CDR3 sequence is CASSSGNLGIQYF. CDR3 sequence (DNA): TGTGCCAGCAGCTCCGGGAACCTAGGCATTCAGTACTTC. Complete variable domain (other parts from reference TRBV14 and TRBJ2-4): EAGVTQFPSHSVIEKGQTVTLRCDPISGHDNLYWYRRVMGKEIKFLLHFVKESKQDESGMPNNRFLAERTGGTYSTLKVQPAELEDSGVYFCASSSGNLGIQYFGAGTRLSVL.